Listed below are T cell receptor beta chains from one sample, sequenced in a study of T-cell memory formation after mild COVID-19. One entry per CDR3 protein, called by TCRdb with MiXCR from the 5' RACE reads. The repertoire includes 250,000 to 300,000 distinct CDR3 sequences, under 20% of them detected once, and 22% sits in the top ten. Sequenced: PBMCs or a T cell subset sorted from them (not recorded which). Source of these receptors: a man aged 18-30 years who had mild COVID-19 (a few samples of this study predate the infection). Cell type and time point are not known. The CDR3 runs from the conserved cysteine through the conserved F or W. D genes are given only for firm matches. Only some rows state a clone size, as once, few, many or a class for expanded clones.

v_call: TRBV11-2; clone_size: few; d_call: TRBD1; j_call: TRBJ2-2; cdr3_nt: TGTGCCAGCAGCCCAGACAGGGTATGGGAGCTGTTTTTT; cdr3_aa: CASSPDRVWELFF
v_call: TRBV12-3/TRBV12-4; clone_size: few; d_call: NA; j_call: TRBJ1-5; cdr3_nt: TGTGCCAGCAGTCCCACGGGACAAGGACAGCATTTT; cdr3_aa: CASSPTGQGQHF
v_call: TRBV28; clone_size: NA; d_call: NA; j_call: TRBJ2-3; cdr3_nt: TGTGCCAGCAGCCCTGGGGGACGGACCACAGATACGCAGTATTTT; cdr3_aa: CASSPGGRTTDTQYF
v_call: TRBV7-3; clone_size: many; d_call: NA; j_call: TRBJ2-6; cdr3_nt: TGTGCCAGCAGCACCCAACAGGGCCCTGGGGCCAACGTCCTGACTTTC; cdr3_aa: CASSTQQGPGANVLTF
v_call: TRBV4-3; clone_size: NA; d_call: TRBD1; j_call: TRBJ2-2; cdr3_nt: TGCGCCAGCAGCCGTGGGACAGGGGTGACGGGGGAGCTGTTTTTT; cdr3_aa: CASSRGTGVTGELFF
v_call: TRBV5-1; clone_size: NA; d_call: NA; j_call: TRBJ2-2; cdr3_nt: TGCGCCAGCAGCTTGGACGTTCAGGGGACGGCCGGGGAGCTGTTTTTT; cdr3_aa: CASSLDVQGTAGELFF
v_call: TRBV6-5; clone_size: few; d_call: NA; j_call: TRBJ2-6; cdr3_nt: TGTGCCAGCAGGGGCCAGTCCTCTGGGGCCAACGTCCTGACTTTC; cdr3_aa: CASRGQSSGANVLTF
v_call: TRBV30; clone_size: NA; d_call: NA; j_call: TRBJ1-4; cdr3_nt: TGTGCCTGGAGTTCGGGTCGGGCAGGGCCTAATGAAAAACTGTTTTTT; cdr3_aa: CAWSSGRAGPNEKLFF
v_call: TRBV5-6; clone_size: NA; d_call: NA; j_call: TRBJ2-5; cdr3_nt: TGTGCCAGCAGCTTGCTAGCCCAAGAGACCCAGTACTTC; cdr3_aa: CASSLLAQETQYF
v_call: TRBV4-1; clone_size: NA; d_call: TRBD1; j_call: TRBJ1-6; cdr3_nt: TGCGCCAGCAGCCAACCCAGGACAGGGATTTTTGATTCACCCCTCCACTTT; cdr3_aa: CASSQPRTGIFDSPLHF
v_call: TRBV19; clone_size: once; d_call: NA; j_call: TRBJ1-2; cdr3_nt: TGTGCCAGTAGTCCGGGACGGAGGAGCTATGGCTACACCTTC; cdr3_aa: CASSPGRRSYGYTF
v_call: TRBV15; clone_size: few; d_call: NA; j_call: TRBJ1-6; cdr3_nt: TGTGCCACCAGAAGGAGGGCGGGACCTAATTCACCCCTCCACTTT; cdr3_aa: CATRRRAGPNSPLHF
v_call: TRBV7-6; clone_size: NA; d_call: TRBD1; j_call: TRBJ2-2; cdr3_nt: TGTGCCAGCAGCTCGTCTGGGACAGCGAACACCGGGGAGCTGTTTTTT; cdr3_aa: CASSSSGTANTGELFF
v_call: TRBV29-1; clone_size: NA; d_call: TRBD2; j_call: TRBJ2-1; cdr3_nt: TGCAGCGCCGCAGGGACTAGCGGGGGGAGCTCCTACAATGAGCAGTTCTTC; cdr3_aa: CSAAGTSGGSSYNEQFF
v_call: TRBV5-1; clone_size: NA; d_call: NA; j_call: TRBJ2-5; cdr3_nt: TGCGCCAGCAGCGCTGGACCCGACGCTCGCAAGACCCAGTACTTC; cdr3_aa: CASSAGPDARKTQYF
v_call: TRBV6-2/TRBV6-3; clone_size: NA; d_call: NA; j_call: TRBJ2-2; cdr3_nt: TGTGCCAGCAGCCCTGGGACTCTGGGCACCGGGGAGCTGTTTTTT; cdr3_aa: CASSPGTLGTGELFF